This TCR beta chain originates from a study of identical twins. Study outcomes and limitations: Insertions were fewer in abundant cord blood beta clonotypes, whereas memory repertoires showed none of this pattern. Twins shared out-of-frame alpha sequences with excess low generation probability. Beta out-of-frame sequences displayed a weaker excess of sharing between twins.

In every case, the donor was a healthy Caucasian. This clonotype was seen more than once but under ten times. The antigen is not known. Each CDR3 protein gets one entry after TCRdb re-called the 5' RACE reads with MiXCR. The sample has about 810,000 distinct CDR3 sequences, over 9% seen once. This sample was shared with a second study, whose subject was yellow fever vaccine responses in identical twins.

The specimen was PBMCs. This receptor was identified in a woman between 18 and 29 years old in good health.

The CDR3 region is CASSLGEGGSNQPQHF. CDR3 nucleotide sequence: TGCGCCAGCAGCTTGGGAGAGGGAGGTAGCAATCAGCCCCAGCATTTT. The chain joins TRBV5-1 to TRBJ1-5; unclear D gene. This CDR3 region has 16 residues. Germline CDR1 and CDR2: SGHRS and YFSETQ. V lost 0 bases and J 0 bases, leaving 10 bases between the germline ends.